What follows are 8 T cell receptor beta chains derived from one specimen sequenced in a study of PD-1 blockade in classical Hodgkin lymphoma. Libraries were prepared by immunoSEQ multiplex PCR; TCRdb keeps only in-frame clonotypes and omits some of them. The table records about 35,000 clones, roughly 91% of them present only once. Time point noted: newly diagnosed, previously untreated cHL patient sample. Out of thawed PBMCs, magnetic negative selection purified CD4+ T cells. Sequencing was performed on CD4+ T cells from blood. The receptors originated from a human donor with classical Hodgkin lymphoma.

In its sample, this clone was seen once. The rearrangement uses TRBV6-5 and TRBJ1-2; 7 nucleotides line up with TRBD1. V shed 5 bases, J shed 8 bases, and the junction held 11 bases outside the gene matches. The length of the CDR3 is 14 residues. CDR1 and CDR2 from the germline V gene are MNHEY and SVGAGI. CDR3 in amino acids: CASSMRDRPGGYTF. CDR3 DNA sequence: TGTGCCAGCAGTATGAGGGACAGACCGGGCGGCTACACCTTC.

V usage is TRBV11-2 and J usage is TRBJ1-1; TRBD1 is a possible D gene (5 bases). Germline lookup yields CDR1 SGHAT and CDR2 FQNNGV. Trimming took off 1 base at V and 1 base at J, with 10 bases between the two ends. The CDR3 sequence is 15 residues long. The CDR3 DNA reads TGTGCCAGCAGCTTAGTTGGGGGACGGAACACTGAAGCTTTCTTT. Translating it yields CASSLVGGRNTEAFF.

The rearrangement uses TRBV7-9 and TRBJ2-1; TRBD2 matches 9 bases. Germline trimming cut 0 bases from V and 3 bases from J; bases unmatched to any gene: 0. The germline gives CDR1 SEHNR, CDR2 FQNEAQ (reference sequence). CDR3 size: 15 residues. The CDR3, as DNA: TGTGCCAGCAGCTTAGCTAGCGGGGGCTACAATGAGCAGTTCTTC. The encoded protein is CASSLASGGYNEQFF.

The rearrangement joins TRBV5-4 to TRBJ1-5; TRBD1 is a possible D gene (5 bases). In germline, CDR1 is SGHNT, CDR2 YYREEE (reference sequence). The ends were cut back, 2 bases at V and 5 bases at J, with 8 bases in the middle. The CDR3 length is 13 residues. The CDR3 loop is CASSLGVDQPQHF. CDR3 in DNA: TGTGCCAGCAGCTTAGGGGTCGATCAGCCCCAGCATTTT.

The chain employs TRBV4-3 and TRBJ2-7; D not resolved. The germline gives CDR1 LGHNA, CDR2 YSLEER. The V and J ends lost 6 bases and 2 bases respectively, with 17 bases between them. The CDR3 extends over 15 amino acids. CDR3: CASRPYSLGTYEQYF. For the CDR3, the DNA is TGCGCCAGCAGACCTTACTCTTTGGGAACCTACGAGCAGTACTTC.

This clone has only one observation. The chain carries TRBV6-5 and TRBJ1-2, with a weak D call TRBD1 (5 bases). Trimming removed 5 bases from V and 5 bases from J, with 15 bases in between. Per the germline V gene, CDR1 is MNHEY and CDR2 is SVGAGI. The CDR3 spans 14 residues. The CDR3 DNA follows: TGTGCCAGCAGTCGCCCGGGGACCACATATGGCTACACCTTC. This encodes CASSRPGTTYGYTF.

The chain has TRBV27 and TRBJ2-5, with a possible D match to TRBD1 (5 bases). The V and J ends lost 0 bases and 5 bases respectively, with 13 bases between them. Germline assignment: CDR1 MNHEY and CDR2 SMNVEV (reference sequence). The CDR3 has 15 residues. CDR3: CASSLSTVRGETQYF. CDR3 DNA: TGTGCCAGCAGTTTATCGACAGTCCGAGGCGAGACCCAGTACTTC.

As for this clone: Different DNA sequences within this sample yield the same CDR3. V usage is TRBV5-1 and J usage is TRBJ2-1; D unresolved. CDR1 is SGHRS, CDR2 YFSETQ, per germline. Trimming left V 0 bases short and J 7 bases short, with 11 bases between. CDR3 length equals 14 residues. CDR3 residues: CASSLELVANEQFF. DNA of the CDR3: TGCGCCAGCAGCTTGGAGTTGGTGGCAAATGAGCAGTTCTTC.